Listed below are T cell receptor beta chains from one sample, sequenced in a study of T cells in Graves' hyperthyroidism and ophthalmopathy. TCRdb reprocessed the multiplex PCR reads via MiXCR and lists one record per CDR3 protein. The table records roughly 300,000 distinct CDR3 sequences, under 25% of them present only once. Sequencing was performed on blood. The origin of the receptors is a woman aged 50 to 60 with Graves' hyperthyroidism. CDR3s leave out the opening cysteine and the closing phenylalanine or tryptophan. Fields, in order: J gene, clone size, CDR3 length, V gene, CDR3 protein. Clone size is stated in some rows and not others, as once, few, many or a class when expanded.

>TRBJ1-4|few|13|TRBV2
ASSEAPGQGGKLF
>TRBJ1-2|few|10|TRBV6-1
ASWGGGYGYT
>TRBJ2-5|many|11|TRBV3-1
ASSQGRGETQY
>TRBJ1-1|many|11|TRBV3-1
ASSHRGNTEAF
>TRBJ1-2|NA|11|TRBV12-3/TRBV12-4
ASSLGGAFGYT
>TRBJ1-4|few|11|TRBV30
AWKGLANEKLF
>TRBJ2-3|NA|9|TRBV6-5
ASSYTVAQY
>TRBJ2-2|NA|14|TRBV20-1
SAKFSGGANTGELF
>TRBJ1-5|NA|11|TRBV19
ASSGGVVEPQH
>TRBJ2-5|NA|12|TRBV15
ATRIGTTQGTQY
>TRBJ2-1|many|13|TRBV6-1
ASSSTGGIYNEQF
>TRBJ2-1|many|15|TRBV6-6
ASSYSRTRAVRNEQF
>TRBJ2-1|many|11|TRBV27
ASSPYLGLEQF
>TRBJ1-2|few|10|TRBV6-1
ASSEDTYGYT
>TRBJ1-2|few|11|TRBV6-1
ASSDTGGRGYT
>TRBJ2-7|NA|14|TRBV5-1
ASSSVRDRVSYEQC
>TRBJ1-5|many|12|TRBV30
ACSPLASNQPQH
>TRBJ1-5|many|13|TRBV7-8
ASSLGTSEGQPQH
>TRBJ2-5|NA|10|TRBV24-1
ATSLSGRGQY
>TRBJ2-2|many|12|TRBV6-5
ASSYRGGTGELF
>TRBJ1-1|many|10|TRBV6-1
ASSESGLKAF
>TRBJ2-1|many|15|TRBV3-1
ASSPPWTSGRPNEQF
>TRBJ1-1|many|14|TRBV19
ASSILIVGTKPEAF
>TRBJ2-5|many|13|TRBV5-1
ASSLDGTGQETQY
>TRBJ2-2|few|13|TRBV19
ASSKTGDFAGELF
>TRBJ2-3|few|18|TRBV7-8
ASSLGARGGRVRNTDTQY
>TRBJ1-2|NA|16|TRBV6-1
ASRNRGTGGPLNYGYT
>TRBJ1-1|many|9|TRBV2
ASGPDTEAF
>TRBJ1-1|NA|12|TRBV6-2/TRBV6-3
ASRKEGACTEAF
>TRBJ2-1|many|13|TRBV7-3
ASSFGLAGVQEQF
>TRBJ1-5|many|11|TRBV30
AWSSGEHQPQH
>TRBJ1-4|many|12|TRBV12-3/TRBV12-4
ASSKTATNEKLF
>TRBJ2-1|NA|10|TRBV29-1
SAGQSGNEQF
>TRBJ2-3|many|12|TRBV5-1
ASREGLSTDTQY
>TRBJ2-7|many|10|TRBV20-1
SARTDRGEQY
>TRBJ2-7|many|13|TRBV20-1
SALPPSGGAYEQY
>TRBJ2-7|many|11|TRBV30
AWSVREGYEQY
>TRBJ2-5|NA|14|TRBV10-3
AISEAQGAGGETQY
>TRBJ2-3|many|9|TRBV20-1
SATQTDTQY
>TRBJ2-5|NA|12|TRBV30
AWSPDSMGETQY
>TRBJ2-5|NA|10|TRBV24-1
ATSEKGETQC
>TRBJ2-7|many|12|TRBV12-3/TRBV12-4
ASSLGGIGYEQY
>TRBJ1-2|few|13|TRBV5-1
ASSLAGGSNYGYT
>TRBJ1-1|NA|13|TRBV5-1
ASSWGDRVGTEAF
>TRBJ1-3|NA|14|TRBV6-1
ASSRGAAMSGNTIY
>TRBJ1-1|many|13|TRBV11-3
ASSSGQGANTEAF
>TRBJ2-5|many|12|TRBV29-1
SVGTSGGGETQY
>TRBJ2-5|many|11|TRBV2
ASRRDYQETQY
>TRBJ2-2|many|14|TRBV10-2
ASSPASRGVTGELF
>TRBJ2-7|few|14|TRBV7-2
ASSLYSGRPLREQY
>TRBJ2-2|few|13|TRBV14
ASSRDRPITGELF
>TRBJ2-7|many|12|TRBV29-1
SVKVAGGPYEQY
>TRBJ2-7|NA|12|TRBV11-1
ASSLGHSSYEQY